This T cell receptor (beta chain) was retrieved from a study of T cell responses to AZD1222 COVID-19 vaccine. Study-wide results and caveats: Only six AZD1222 recipients tested seropositive at baseline. Donors were mostly white British, more females; clonal diversity possibly underestimated. After the peak T cell response, and only then, were repertoires sampled. The study found Spike-specific TCR breadth and depth rose after two AZD1222 doses.

To note about this clone: No antigen is known for it.

TCRdb keeps only in-frame clones here, not all; method: immunoSEQ multiplex PCR. The table includes about 140,000 clones, 90% to 95% detected once. Losses at the gene ends were 2 bases for V and 4 bases for J; bases not matched to a gene: 4. The germline CDR1 and CDR2 sequences are MNHEY and SVGAGI. The CDR3 runs 14 residues. This TCR was sampled from an adult who had recovered from COVID-19. The sample here was peripheral blood, taken after recovery from COVID-19. This rearrangement joins TRBV6-5 to TRBJ1-2; TRBD1 agrees at 7 bases. The CDR3 sequence: CASSYGQAAYGYTF. The CDR3, as DNA: TGTGCCAGCAGTTACGGACAGGCCGCCTATGGCTACACCTTC.